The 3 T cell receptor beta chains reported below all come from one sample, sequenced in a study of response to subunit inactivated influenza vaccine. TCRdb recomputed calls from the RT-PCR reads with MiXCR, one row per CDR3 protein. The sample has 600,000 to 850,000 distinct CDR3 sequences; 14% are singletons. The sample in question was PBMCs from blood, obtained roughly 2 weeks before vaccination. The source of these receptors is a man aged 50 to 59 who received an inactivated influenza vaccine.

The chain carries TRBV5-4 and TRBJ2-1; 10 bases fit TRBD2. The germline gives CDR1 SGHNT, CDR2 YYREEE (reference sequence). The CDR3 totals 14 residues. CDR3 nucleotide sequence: TGTGCTAGAGCTTGGACTAGCGGCAACAATGAGCAGTTCTTC. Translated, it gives CARAWTSGNNEQFF.

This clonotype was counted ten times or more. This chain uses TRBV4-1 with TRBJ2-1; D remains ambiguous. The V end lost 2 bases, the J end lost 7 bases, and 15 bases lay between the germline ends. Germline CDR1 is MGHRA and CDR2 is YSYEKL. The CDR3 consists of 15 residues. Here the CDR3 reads CASSQQVLGFNEQFF. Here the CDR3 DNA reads TGCGCCAGCAGCCAACAGGTGCTGGGTTTTAATGAGCAGTTCTTC.

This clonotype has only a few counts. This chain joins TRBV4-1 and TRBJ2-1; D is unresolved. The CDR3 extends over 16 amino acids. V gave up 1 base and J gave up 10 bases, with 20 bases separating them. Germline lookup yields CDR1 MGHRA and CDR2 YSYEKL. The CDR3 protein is CASSQGKLGTMIEQFF. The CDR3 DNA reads TGCGCCAGCAGCCAAGGGAAACTGGGTACTATGATCGAGCAGTTCTTC.